This TCR beta chain was captured in a study of cytomegalovirus exposure and HLA in healthy donors. For the study at large: HLA-typed donors were the source of 83 million or so unique TCRs, which an early data release held.

V lost 10 bases and J lost 3; bases outside the gene matches: 8. In germline, CDR1 is MNHEY, CDR2 SVGAGI. CDR3 length: 14 residues. General study points: When analyzed later, the rates of TCR association showed variation by HLA locus, with DRB1 the most and HLA-C the fewest. Across donors, sequencing depth was assumed by presence/absence analyses to be roughly uniform. Cytomegalovirus-associated status was assigned to roughly 160 TCR beta chains.

Details on this clone: The antigen remains undetermined.

PCR involved 60 Vbeta and 13 Jbeta primers. The assay was immunoSEQ multiplex PCR, and TCRdb's table has in-frame clones only and misses some. The table lists 60,000 to 100,000 clones, 78% of them singletons, with less than 6% in the top ten. This TCR derives from a male donor in good health and CMV-seropositive. The chain combines TRBV6-5 with TRBJ1-3, with 8 positions matching TRBD1. What was sequenced was PBMCs. The CDR3 bases are TGTGCCACACAGATCAGGGGGCTTGGAAACACCATATATTTT. Protein product: CATQIRGLGNTIYF.